This T cell receptor beta chain was recovered during a study of shared clonotypes between healthy human individuals. Points from the study as a whole: The low donor count limited represented genetic and exposure-history diversity.

Note on this clone: Its target is not known.

From germline, CDR1 is SGDLS and CDR2 YYNGEE. This CDR3 is 13 amino acids long. The germline V and J ends were trimmed by 3 bases and 7 bases, with 13 bases remaining between them. Naive CD8 cells, CD45RO-negative and positively selected for CCR7, excluded terminally differentiated effector memory CD45RA+ cells. The study enrolled healthy HIV-negative adults without recent acute infections or vaccinations as donors. Measured with immunoSEQ multiplex PCR; TCRdb has only the in-frame clones, and not every one. The sample carries around 1.9 million clones, just over 90% recorded once. The sequenced sample consisted of naive CD8+ T cells from PBMCs. The sequence derives from a man between 18 and 35 years old in good health. Some clones in this sample may be carry-over from other donors' samples. The chain has TRBV9 and TRBJ1-2; D is unclear. The CDR3 loop is CASSAQNEGGYTF. The CDR3 DNA reads TGTGCCAGCAGCGCACAGAATGAAGGTGGCTACACCTTC.